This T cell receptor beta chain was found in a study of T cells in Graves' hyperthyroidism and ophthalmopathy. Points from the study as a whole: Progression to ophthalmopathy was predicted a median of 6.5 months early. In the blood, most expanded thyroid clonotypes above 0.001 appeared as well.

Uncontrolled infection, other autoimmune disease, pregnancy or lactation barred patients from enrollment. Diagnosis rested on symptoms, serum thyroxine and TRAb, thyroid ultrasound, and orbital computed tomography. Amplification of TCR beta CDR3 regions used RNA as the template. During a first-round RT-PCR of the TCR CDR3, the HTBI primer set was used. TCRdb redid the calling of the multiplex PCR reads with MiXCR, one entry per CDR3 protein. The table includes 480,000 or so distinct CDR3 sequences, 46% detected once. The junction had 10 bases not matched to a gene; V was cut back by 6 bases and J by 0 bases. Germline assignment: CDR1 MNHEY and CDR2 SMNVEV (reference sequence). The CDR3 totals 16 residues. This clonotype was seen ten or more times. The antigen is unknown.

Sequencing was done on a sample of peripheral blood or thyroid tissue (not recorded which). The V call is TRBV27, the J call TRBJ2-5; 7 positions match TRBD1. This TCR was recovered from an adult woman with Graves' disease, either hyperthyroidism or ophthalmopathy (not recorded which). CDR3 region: CASSISGTAYQETQYF. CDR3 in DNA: TGTGCCAGCAGCATAAGTGGGACAGCGTACCAAGAGACCCAGTACTTC.